A single sample is the source of the 24 T cell receptor beta chains below, sequenced in a study of blood T cell repertoires in COVID-19. Sequenced by immunoSEQ multiplex PCR; TCRdb stores in-frame clones only, minus some. This sample has 200,000 to 300,000 clones, with roughly four fifths found just once. The sample was peripheral blood. The receptor set was obtained from a woman over 75 with acute or convalescent COVID-19.

This chain links TRBV6-1 with TRBJ1-6; TRBD1 agrees at 9 bases. V shed 0 bases, J shed 7 bases, and the junction held 7 bases outside the gene matches. CDR3 length: 17 residues. The germline V gene encodes CDR1 MNHNS and CDR2 SASEGT. CDR3: CASSEARDRVGNSPLHF. CDR3 nucleotides: TGTGCCAGCAGTGAAGCGAGGGACAGGGTCGGGAATTCACCCCTCCACTTT.

The V gene is TRBV18, the J gene TRBJ2-2; TRBD1 matches at 8 bases. Germline values: CDR1 KGHSH, CDR2 LQKENI. The length of the CDR3 is 16 residues. J was trimmed by 1 base and V by 5 bases; bases with no gene match: 6. The CDR3 sequence: CASSSRGPGNTGELFF. CDR3 coding DNA: TGTGCCAGCTCATCCAGGGGGCCCGGGAACACCGGGGAGCTGTTTTTT.

V usage is TRBV9 and J usage is TRBJ2-2; TRBD2 might be the D (6 bases). V gave up 3 bases and J gave up 8 bases, with 14 bases separating them. The CDR3 covers 14 residues. CDR1 and CDR2 (germline): SGDLS, YYNGEE. The CDR3 here is CASSALPGVGELFF. The CDR3 bases are TGTGCCAGCAGCGCTCTCCCGGGGGTGGGGGAGCTGTTTTTT.

This chain joins TRBV28 and TRBJ1-3; D possibly corresponds to TRBD1 (6 bases). Trimming cost V 6 bases and J 5 bases, with 11 bases left between them. The germline CDR1 and CDR2 sequences are MDHEN and SYDVKM. This CDR3 region has 13 residues. The DNA of the CDR3 is TGTGCCAGCAGCCCAGGGGAAAGAAACACCATATATTTT. Residues: CASSPGERNTIYF.

This clone showed up just a few times. V and J are TRBV27 and TRBJ1-3; D gene unclear. The V and J ends lost 6 bases and 4 bases respectively, with 10 bases between them. Per germline, CDR1 MNHEY and CDR2 SMNVEV (reference sequence). The CDR3 is 13 residues long. This chain's CDR3 is CASRRTGGNTIYF. CDR3 coding DNA: TGTGCCAGCAGGCGGACTGGGGGAAACACCATATATTTT.

The sample holds a few counts of this clone. The chain uses TRBV27 and TRBJ1-1; 8 positions match TRBD1. The trim removed 4 bases at V and 4 bases at J, leaving 14 bases unmatched. The length of the CDR3 is 17 residues. From germline, CDR1 is MNHEY and CDR2 SMNVEV (reference sequence). CDR3 sequence reads: CASSSEPQGAGVTEAFF. The CDR3 DNA sequence: TGTGCCAGCAGTTCCGAACCTCAGGGGGCTGGGGTCACTGAAGCTTTCTTT.

The chain is built from TRBV27 and TRBJ2-1; no clear D gene. Germline V gene sequence: CDR1 MNHEY, CDR2 SMNVEV (reference sequence). This CDR3 contains 13 residues. V gave up 8 bases and J gave up 2 bases, with 10 bases separating them. The CDR3: CASRGPTYNEQFF. The CDR3 nucleotides are TGTGCCAGCCGAGGCCCTACCTACAATGAGCAGTTCTTC.

The rearrangement uses TRBV2 and TRBJ1-2; 9 positions agree with TRBD1. J gave up 5 bases and V 5 bases, and 3 bases lay outside the gene matches. The germline V gene encodes CDR1 SNHLY and CDR2 FYNNEI. The CDR3 has 13 residues. The CDR3, as DNA: TGTGCCAGCAGTAAAGGGACAGGGTATGGCTACACCTTC. Amino acids: CASSKGTGYGYTF.

This clone was found a few times. V and J are TRBV30 and TRBJ1-1, with 8 bases lining up with TRBD1. From germline, CDR1 is GTSNPN and CDR2 SVGIG (reference sequence). V was clipped by 4 bases and J by 4 bases; unmatched bases: 11. The CDR3 runs 15 residues. Here the CDR3 DNA reads TGTGCCTGGACCATCCCGACAGGGGTCATCACTGAAGCTTTCTTT. Translating gives CAWTIPTGVITEAFF.

The CDR3, as DNA: TGCGCCAGCAGCTTGGTCCCGGACAGTAACTATGGCTACACCTTC. Residues: CASSLVPDSNYGYTF. The V call is TRBV5-1, the J call TRBJ1-2; D might be TRBD1 (6 bases). The germline CDR1 and CDR2 sequences are SGHRS and YFSETQ. The CDR3 is 15 residues long. V was trimmed by 0 bases and J by 1 base, leaving 10 bases between them.

The CDR3 nucleotides are TGCGCCAGCAGCTTGGCGATACAGGGGGAGCGCGAGCAGTACTTC. Protein sequence: CASSLAIQGEREQYF. This chain connects TRBV5-1 to TRBJ2-7; 8 nucleotides agree with TRBD1. The CDR3 extends over 15 amino acids. Germline V gives CDR1 SGHRS, CDR2 YFSETQ. V was clipped by 0 bases and J by 6 bases; unmatched bases: 8. Full variable domain (remainder filled in from reference TRBV5-1 and TRBJ2-7): KAGVTQTPRYLIKTRGQQVTLSCSPISGHRSVSWYQQTPGQGLQFLFEYFSETQRNKGNFPGRFSGRQFSNSRSEMNVSTLELGDSALYLCASSLAIQGEREQYFGPGTRLTVT.

J is TRBJ1-6 and V is TRBV28; D gene uncertain. The CDR3 has 16 amino acids. Germline CDR1 is MDHEN and CDR2 is SYDVKM. Trimming took off 3 bases at V and 3 bases at J, with 12 bases between the two ends. CDR3 sequence reads: CASSLAEGFYNSPLHF. For the CDR3, the DNA is TGTGCCAGCAGTTTGGCCGAGGGATTCTATAATTCACCCCTCCACTTT.

This rearrangement joins TRBV4-2 to TRBJ1-6, with 10 positions matching TRBD1. In germline, CDR1 is LGHNA, CDR2 YNFKEQ. Trimming cost V 0 bases and J 8 bases; bases outside gene matches: 7. There are 17 residues in the CDR3. CDR3 sequence: CASSQDAAGQGYSPLHF. The CDR3 DNA follows: TGTGCCAGCAGCCAAGACGCGGCGGGACAGGGGTATTCACCCCTCCACTTT.

This clone was seen only a few times. The chain links TRBV9 to TRBJ2-7, with TRBD2 matching over 12 bases. The CDR3 has 14 residues. V shed 6 bases and J 7 bases; nucleotides not matched to a gene: 8. CDR1 and CDR2 from the germline V gene are SGDLS and YYNGEE. The CDR3 nucleotides read TGTGCCAGCAACCCTAGCGGGGGGGCCGGAGAGCAGTACTTC. The encoded protein is CASNPSGGAGEQYF.

This clone was recorded once. J is TRBJ2-1 and V is TRBV7-3; 7 bases agree with TRBD2. The CDR3 has 15 amino acids. The V gene's germline CDR1 is SGHTA and CDR2 FQGTGA. V shed 6 bases and J 9 bases; nucleotides not matched to a gene: 14. CDR3 in amino acids: CASSLRRREGSEQFF. In nucleotides, the CDR3 is TGTGCCAGCAGTTTGCGGAGAAGGGAGGGGAGTGAGCAGTTCTTC.

The CDR3 here is CASPKGQPYEQYF. DNA for the CDR3: TGTGCCAGCCCTAAGGGACAGCCCTACGAGCAGTACTTC. This chain connects TRBV21-1 to TRBJ2-7; the table's D call TRBD1 went unverified against the DNA. TRBV21-1 is classified as a pseudogene. The CDR3 contains 13 residues.

The genes are TRBV11-2 and TRBJ2-1; D is unclear. V lost 4 bases to trimming and J lost 0 bases, with 10 bases between them. The CDR3 spans 15 residues. Germline V gene sequence: CDR1 SGHAT, CDR2 FQNNGV. CDR3 region: CASSSRWSSYNEQFF. CDR3 nucleotides: TGTGCCAGCAGCTCGAGGTGGAGCTCCTACAATGAGCAGTTCTTC.

The chain recombines TRBV6-5 with TRBJ1-3; 8 nucleotides line up with TRBD1. The CDR3 totals 15 residues. The V gene's germline CDR1 is MNHEY and CDR2 SVGAGI. The ends lost 4 bases at V and 4 bases at J; junction bases unmatched: 6. The CDR3 is CASSSFWTGGNTIYF. In DNA form, the CDR3 reads TGTGCCAGCAGTTCTTTCTGGACAGGGGGAAACACCATATATTTT.

Of note for this clone: The identical CDR3 is also encoded by other nucleotide sequences in the sample. This CDR3 is CASSLRGLYGYTF. The CDR3 coding sequence is TGTGCCAGCTCCCTCAGGGGGCTCTATGGCTACACCTTC. The genes are TRBV28 and TRBJ1-2; 8 nucleotides line up with TRBD1. V gave up 8 bases and J gave up 4 bases; unmatched junction bases: 6. Germline CDR1 MDHEN, CDR2 SYDVKM. The CDR3 is 13 amino acids.

The chain uses TRBV19 and TRBJ1-3, with a weak D call TRBD1 (5 bases). The CDR3 extends over 14 amino acids. Germline V gene data show CDR1 as LNHDA and CDR2 as SQIVND (reference sequence). Trimming took off 5 bases at V and 0 bases at J, with 8 bases between the two ends. CDR3 residues: CASSVDNSGNTIYF. CDR3 in DNA: TGTGCCAGTAGTGTGGACAACTCTGGAAACACCATATATTTT.

This chain joins TRBV7-8 and TRBJ2-1; 10 nucleotides match TRBD2. Germline CDR1 and CDR2: SGHVS and FQNEAQ. The CDR3 is 16 residues long. The V gene end was trimmed by 4 bases and the J gene end by 2 bases; junction bases not matched to a gene: 5. CDR3 residues: CASSYPSGGAYNEQFF. Here the CDR3 DNA reads TGTGCCAGCAGCTACCCGAGCGGGGGGGCCTACAATGAGCAGTTCTTC. Full variable domain (missing parts from reference TRBV7-8 and TRBJ2-1): GAGVSQSPRYKVAKRGQDVALRCDPISGHVSLFWYQQALGQGPEFLTYFQNEAQLDKSGLPSDRFFAERPEGSVSTLKIQRTQQEDSAVYLCASSYPSGGAYNEQFFGPGTRLTVL.

The V call is TRBV4-1, the J call TRBJ1-1; 9 nucleotides match TRBD1. CDR3 length: 18 residues. V lost 3 bases to trimming and J lost 0 bases; unmatched junction nucleotides: 11. Germline V gene data show CDR1 as MGHRA and CDR2 as YSYEKL. The chain's CDR3 is CASSQPPGQGNLNTEAFF. In nucleotides, the CDR3 is TGCGCCAGCAGCCAGCCCCCGGGACAGGGAAACTTGAACACTGAAGCTTTCTTT.

The chain joins TRBV3-1 (or the pseudogene TRBV3-2) to TRBJ1-1; no definite D call. The CDR3 sequence is 13 residues long. Trimming cost V 8 bases and J 0 bases, with 10 bases left between them. Germline-derived CDR1 and CDR2 are LGHDT and YNNKEL (reference sequence). In DNA form, the CDR3 reads TGTGCCAGCTCCAGAGCGATGAACACTGAAGCTTTCTTT. This codes for CASSRAMNTEAFF.

The rearrangement uses TRBV7-8 and TRBJ2-5; tentatively, D is TRBD2 (6 bases). Germline-derived CDR1 and CDR2 are SGHVS and FQNEAQ. The V end lost 5 bases, the J end lost 5 bases, and 18 bases lay between the germline ends. This CDR3 is 15 amino acids long. The CDR3 coding sequence is TGTGCCAGCAGCGAAATCCCCGGGGCGGGGGAGACCCAGTACTTC. Its protein product is CASSEIPGAGETQYF.